This T cell receptor (beta chain) is from a study of cytomegalovirus exposure and HLA in healthy donors. Study conclusions and caveats: The listing of 150 to 200 TCR beta chains classed them as cytomegalovirus-associated. Later, an analysis found that common viral pathogens appeared to be linked with several of the most significant clusters.

The PCR made use of 60 Vbeta and 13 Jbeta primers. As handled by the study authors: Counted up in a later analysis, unique TCR beta chains came to roughly 80 million, with around 11 million shared. Assay: immunoSEQ multiplex PCR; the TCRdb copy retains only in-frame clones and omits some. The D gene and trimming were derived from the DNA, and the V and J assignments and clone size from that table. The data hold about 57,000 clones, with 65% to 90% observed a single time. CDR1 and CDR2 from the germline V gene are SGHRS and YFSETQ. CDR3 length equals 14 residues. V lost 0 bases, J lost 1 base, and 0 bases stayed unmatched. About this clone itself: Its antigen is not identified.

As for the donors, each was a healthy bone marrow donor. Material for sequencing was PBMCs. The source of this sequence is a man between 25 and 39 years old in good health and CMV-seronegative. The V and J genes are TRBV5-1 and TRBJ1-1; the match to TRBD1 covers 7 bases. The DNA of the CDR3 is TGCGCCAGCAGCTTGGGGACAGGGAACACTGAAGCTTTCTTT. This codes for CASSLGTGNTEAFF.